The present entry profiles one T cell receptor beta chain with its context. This sample is drawn from a study of shared clonotypes between healthy human individuals. This CDR3 has 11 residues. Germline lookup yields CDR1 LNHDA and CDR2 SQIVND (reference sequence). Trimming pared 6 bases from V and 1 base from J, leaving 0 bases between. TCRdb's copy holds only in-frame clones and misses some; the assay was immunoSEQ multiplex PCR. The table shows some 580,000 clones, with around 97% occurring only once. Sample: naive CD4+ T cells sorted from blood. Subset: CD45RA+ positively selected. This sequence joins TRBV19 and TRBJ2-2; no clear D. This clonotype originated in a woman in her twenties or thirties in good health. CDR3 residues: CASRNTGELFF. The CDR3 DNA reads as TGTGCCAGTAGGAACACCGGGGAGCTGTTTTTT.